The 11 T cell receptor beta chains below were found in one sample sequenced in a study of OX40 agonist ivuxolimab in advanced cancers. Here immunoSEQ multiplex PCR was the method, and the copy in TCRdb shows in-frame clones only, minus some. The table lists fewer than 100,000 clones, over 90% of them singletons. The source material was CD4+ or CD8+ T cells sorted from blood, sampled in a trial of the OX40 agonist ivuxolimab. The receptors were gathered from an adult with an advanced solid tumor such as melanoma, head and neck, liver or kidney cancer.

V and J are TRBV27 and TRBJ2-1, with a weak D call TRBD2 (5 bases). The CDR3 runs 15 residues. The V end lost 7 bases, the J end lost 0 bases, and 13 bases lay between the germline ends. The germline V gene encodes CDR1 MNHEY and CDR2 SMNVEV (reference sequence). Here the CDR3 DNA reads TGTGCCAGCACGCCGGGGAGTAGCTCCTACAATGAGCAGTTCTTC. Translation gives CASTPGSSSYNEQFF.

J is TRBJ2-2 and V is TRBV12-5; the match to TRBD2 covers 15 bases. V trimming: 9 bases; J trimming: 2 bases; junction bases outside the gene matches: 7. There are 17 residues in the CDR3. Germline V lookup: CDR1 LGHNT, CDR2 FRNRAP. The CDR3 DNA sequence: TGTGCTAGCTGTTGGACTAGCGGGAGGGCTAACACCGGGGAGCTGTTTTTT. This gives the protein CASCWTSGRANTGELFF.

This CDR3 reads CASSRGFSGGENEQFF. CDR3 DNA: TGTGCCAGCAGCCGGGGATTCAGCGGGGGGGAGAATGAGCAGTTCTTC. This chain links TRBV7-6 with TRBJ2-1; 10 bases fit TRBD2. V lost 5 bases, J lost 7 bases, and 11 bases stayed unmatched. The CDR3 consists of 16 residues. Germline V gene lookup returns CDR1 SGHVS and CDR2 FNYEAQ.

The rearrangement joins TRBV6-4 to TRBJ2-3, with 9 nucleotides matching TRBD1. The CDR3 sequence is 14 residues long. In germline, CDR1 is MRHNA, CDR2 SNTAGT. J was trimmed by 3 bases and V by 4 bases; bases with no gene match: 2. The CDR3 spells CASSAGTGTDTQYF. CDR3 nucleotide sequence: TGTGCCAGCAGTGCCGGGACAGGGACAGATACGCAGTATTTT.

CDR3 sequence reads: CSVEDGTGWNEQFF. CDR3 in DNA: TGCAGCGTTGAAGACGGGACAGGGTGGAATGAGCAGTTCTTC. V is TRBV29-1 and J is TRBJ2-1; 9 nucleotides line up with TRBD1. Trimming cost V 0 bases and J 7 bases; bases outside gene matches: 4. Germline CDR1 reads SQVTM; CDR2 reads ANQGSEA. This CDR3 has 14 residues.

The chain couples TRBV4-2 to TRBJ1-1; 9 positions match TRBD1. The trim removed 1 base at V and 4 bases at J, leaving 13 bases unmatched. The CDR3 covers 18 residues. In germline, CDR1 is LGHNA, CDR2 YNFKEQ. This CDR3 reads CASSQGTGTGRKGTEAFF. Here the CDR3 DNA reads TGTGCCAGCAGCCAAGGAACCGGGACAGGGCGTAAGGGCACTGAAGCTTTCTTT.

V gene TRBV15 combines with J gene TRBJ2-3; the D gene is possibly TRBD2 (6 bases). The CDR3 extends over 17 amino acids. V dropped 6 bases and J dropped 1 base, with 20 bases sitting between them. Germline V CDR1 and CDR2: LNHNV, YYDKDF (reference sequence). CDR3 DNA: TGTGCCACCAGAAAGCCCTACGGAGGGATCGGCACAGATACGCAGTATTTT. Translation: CATRKPYGGIGTDTQYF.

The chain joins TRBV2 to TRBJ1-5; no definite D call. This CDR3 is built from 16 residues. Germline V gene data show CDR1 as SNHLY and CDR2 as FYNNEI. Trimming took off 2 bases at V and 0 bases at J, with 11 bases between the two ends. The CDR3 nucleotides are TGTGCCAGCAGTGAAAGCCAGCTTAATAGCAATCAGCCCCAGCATTTT. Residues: CASSESQLNSNQPQHF.

The CDR3 region is CASSDTYEQYF. CDR3 sequence (DNA): TGTGCCAGCAGTGACACCTACGAGCAGTACTTC. The V gene is TRBV6-6, the J gene TRBJ2-7; D call uncertain. This CDR3 comprises 11 residues. The V gene lost 5 bases and the J gene lost 2 bases, with 4 bases spanning the gap. Germline assignment: CDR1 MNHNY and CDR2 SVGAGI (reference sequence).

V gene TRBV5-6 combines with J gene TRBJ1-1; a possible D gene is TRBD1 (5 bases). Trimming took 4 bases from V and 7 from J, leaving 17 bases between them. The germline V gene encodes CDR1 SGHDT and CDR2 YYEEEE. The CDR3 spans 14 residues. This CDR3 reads CASSGVGQGIEAFF. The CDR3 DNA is TGTGCCAGCAGCGGAGTGGGGCAGGGAATTGAAGCTTTCTTT.

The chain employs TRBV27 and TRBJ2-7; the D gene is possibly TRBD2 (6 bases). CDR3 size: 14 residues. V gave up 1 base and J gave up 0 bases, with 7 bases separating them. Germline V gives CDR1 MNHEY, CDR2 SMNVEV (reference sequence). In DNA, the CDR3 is TGTGCCAGCAGTTTATACGGGAGCTCCTACGAGCAGTACTTC. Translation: CASSLYGSSYEQYF.